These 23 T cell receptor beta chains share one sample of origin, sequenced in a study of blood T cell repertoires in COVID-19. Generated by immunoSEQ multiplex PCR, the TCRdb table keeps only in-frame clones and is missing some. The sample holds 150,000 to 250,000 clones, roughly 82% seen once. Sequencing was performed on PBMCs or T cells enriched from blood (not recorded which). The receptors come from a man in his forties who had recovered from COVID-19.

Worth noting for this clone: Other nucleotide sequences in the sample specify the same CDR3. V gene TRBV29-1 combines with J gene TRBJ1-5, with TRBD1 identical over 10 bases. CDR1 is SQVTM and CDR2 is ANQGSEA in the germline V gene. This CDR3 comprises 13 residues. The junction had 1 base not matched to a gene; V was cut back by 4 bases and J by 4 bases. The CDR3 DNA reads TGCAGCGTTGGGACAGGGGGTAATCAGCCCCAGCATTTT. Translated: CSVGTGGNQPQHF.

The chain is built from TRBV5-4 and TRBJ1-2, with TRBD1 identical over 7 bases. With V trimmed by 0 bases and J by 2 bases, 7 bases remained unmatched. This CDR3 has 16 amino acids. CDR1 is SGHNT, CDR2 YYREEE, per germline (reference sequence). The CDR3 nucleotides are TGTGCCAGCAGCTTGGCGGGCGGGACAGCAAACTATGGCTACACCTTC. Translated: CASSLAGGTANYGYTF.

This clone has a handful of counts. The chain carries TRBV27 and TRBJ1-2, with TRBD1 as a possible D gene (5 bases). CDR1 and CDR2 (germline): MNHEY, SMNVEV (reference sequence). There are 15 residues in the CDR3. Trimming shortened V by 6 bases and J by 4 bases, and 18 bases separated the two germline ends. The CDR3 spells CASSSSRQNLYGYTF. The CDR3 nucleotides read TGTGCCAGCAGCTCCTCCCGACAGAACCTCTATGGCTACACCTTC.

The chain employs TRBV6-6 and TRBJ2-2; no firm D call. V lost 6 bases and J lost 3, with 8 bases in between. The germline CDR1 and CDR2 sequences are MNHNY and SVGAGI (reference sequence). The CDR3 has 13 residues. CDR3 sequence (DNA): TGTGCCAGCAGCTATACAGACACCGGGGAGCTGTTTTTT. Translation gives CASSYTDTGELFF.

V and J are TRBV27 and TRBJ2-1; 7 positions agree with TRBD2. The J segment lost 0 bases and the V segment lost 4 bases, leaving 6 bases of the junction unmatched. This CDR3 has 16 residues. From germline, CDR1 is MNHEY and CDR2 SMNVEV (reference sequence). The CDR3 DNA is TGTGCCAGCAGTTCCCAAGAGCGGGGCTCCTACAATGAGCAGTTCTTC. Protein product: CASSSQERGSYNEQFF.

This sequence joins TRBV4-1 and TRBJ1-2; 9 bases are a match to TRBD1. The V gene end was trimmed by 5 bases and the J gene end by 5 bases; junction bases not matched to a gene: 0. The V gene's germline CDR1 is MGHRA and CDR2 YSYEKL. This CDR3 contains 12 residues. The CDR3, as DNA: TGCGCCAGCAGCGGACAGGGGTATGGCTACACCTTC. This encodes CASSGQGYGYTF.

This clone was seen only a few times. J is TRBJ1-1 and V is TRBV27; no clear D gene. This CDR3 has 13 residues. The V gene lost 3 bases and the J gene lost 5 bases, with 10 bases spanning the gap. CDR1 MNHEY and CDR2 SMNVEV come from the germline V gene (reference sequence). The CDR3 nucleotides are TGTGCCAGCAGTTTTTTCCGGGGTACTGAAGCTTTCTTT. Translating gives CASSFFRGTEAFF.

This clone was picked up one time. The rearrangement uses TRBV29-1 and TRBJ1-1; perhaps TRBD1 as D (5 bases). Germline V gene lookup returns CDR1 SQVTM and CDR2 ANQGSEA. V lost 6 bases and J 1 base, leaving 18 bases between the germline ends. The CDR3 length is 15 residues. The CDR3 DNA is TGCAGCGTGGACAAAGGCGCTGGACAGAACACTGAAGCTTTCTTT. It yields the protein CSVDKGAGQNTEAFF.

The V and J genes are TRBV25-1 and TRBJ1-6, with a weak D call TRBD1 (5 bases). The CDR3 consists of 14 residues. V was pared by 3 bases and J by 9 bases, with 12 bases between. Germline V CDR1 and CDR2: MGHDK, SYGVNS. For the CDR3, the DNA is TGTGCCAGCAGTGATCCCCAGGGTCGTTCACCCCTCCACTTT. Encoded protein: CASSDPQGRSPLHF.

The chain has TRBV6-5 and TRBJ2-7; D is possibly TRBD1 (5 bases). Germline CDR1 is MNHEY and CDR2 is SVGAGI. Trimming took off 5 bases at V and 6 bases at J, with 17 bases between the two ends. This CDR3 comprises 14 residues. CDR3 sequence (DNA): TGTGCCAGCAGTCAACAGGAGTTTACTGGCGAGCAGTACTTC. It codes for CASSQQEFTGEQYF.

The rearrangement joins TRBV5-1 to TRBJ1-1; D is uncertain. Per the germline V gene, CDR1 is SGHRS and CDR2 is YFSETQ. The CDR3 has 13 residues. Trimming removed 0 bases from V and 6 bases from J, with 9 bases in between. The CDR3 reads CASSLESLAEAFF. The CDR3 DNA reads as TGCGCCAGCAGCTTGGAGTCACTCGCTGAAGCTTTCTTT.

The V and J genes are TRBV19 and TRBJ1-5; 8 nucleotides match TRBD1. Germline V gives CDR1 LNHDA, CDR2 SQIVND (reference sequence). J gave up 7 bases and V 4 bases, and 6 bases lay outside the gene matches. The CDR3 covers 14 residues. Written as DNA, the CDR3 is TGTGCCAGTAGTAAAACAGGGGGAAGCCAGCCCCAGCATTTT. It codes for CASSKTGGSQPQHF.

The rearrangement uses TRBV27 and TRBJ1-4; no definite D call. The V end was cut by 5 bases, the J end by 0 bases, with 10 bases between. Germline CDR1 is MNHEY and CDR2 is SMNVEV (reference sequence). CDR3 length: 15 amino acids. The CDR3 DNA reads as TGTGCCAGCAGTCAGGCGTATGCAACTAATGAAAAACTGTTTTTT. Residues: CASSQAYATNEKLFF. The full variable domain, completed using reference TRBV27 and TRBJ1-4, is EAQVTQNPRYLITVTGKKLTVTCSQNMNHEYMSWYRQDPGLGLRQIYYSMNVEVTDKGDVPEGYKVSRKEKRNFPLILESPSPNQTSLYFCASSQAYATNEKLFFGSGTQLSVL.

CDR3 in amino acids: CASSPGTGDGQPQHF. The DNA of the CDR3 is TGCGCCAGCAGCCCGGGAACAGGGGATGGGCAGCCCCAGCATTTT. The chain couples TRBV5-1 to TRBJ1-5; TRBD1 agrees at 7 bases. Germline V lookup: CDR1 SGHRS, CDR2 YFSETQ. This CDR3 region has 15 residues. Trimming at V came to 4 bases and at J to 7 bases, leaving 11 bases not matched to a gene. Looking up the rest from reference TRBV5-1 and TRBJ1-5 gives the full variable domain: KAGVTQTPRYLIKTRGQQVTLSCSPISGHRSVSWYQQTPGQGLQFLFEYFSETQRNKGNFPGRFSGRQFSNSRSEMNVSTLELGDSALYLCASSPGTGDGQPQHFGDGTRLSIL.

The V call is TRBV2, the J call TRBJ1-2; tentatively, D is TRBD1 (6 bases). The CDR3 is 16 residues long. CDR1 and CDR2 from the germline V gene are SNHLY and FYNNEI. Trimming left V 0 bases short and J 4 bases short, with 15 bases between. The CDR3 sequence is CASSEAAGGARYGYTF. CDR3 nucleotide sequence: TGTGCCAGCAGTGAAGCGGCGGGGGGCGCCCGCTATGGCTACACCTTC.

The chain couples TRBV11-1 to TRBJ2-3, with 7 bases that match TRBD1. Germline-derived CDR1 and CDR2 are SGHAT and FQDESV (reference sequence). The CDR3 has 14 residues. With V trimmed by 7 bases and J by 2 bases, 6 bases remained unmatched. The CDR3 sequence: CASTGRGYTDTQYF. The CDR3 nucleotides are TGTGCCAGCACAGGCAGGGGGTACACAGATACGCAGTATTTT.

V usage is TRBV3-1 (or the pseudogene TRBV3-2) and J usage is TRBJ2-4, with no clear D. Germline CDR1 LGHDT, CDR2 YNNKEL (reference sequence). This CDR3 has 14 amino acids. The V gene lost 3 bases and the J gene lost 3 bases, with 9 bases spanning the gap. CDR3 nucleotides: TGTGCCAGCAGCCAGCAAGAGGTCAAAAACATTCAGTACTTC. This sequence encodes CASSQQEVKNIQYF.

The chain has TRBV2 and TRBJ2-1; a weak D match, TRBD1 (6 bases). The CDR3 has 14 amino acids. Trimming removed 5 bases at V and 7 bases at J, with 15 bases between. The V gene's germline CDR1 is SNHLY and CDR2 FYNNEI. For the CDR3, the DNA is TGTGCCAGCAGTTTACAGGGATTGGAGAATGAGCAGTTCTTC. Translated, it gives CASSLQGLENEQFF.

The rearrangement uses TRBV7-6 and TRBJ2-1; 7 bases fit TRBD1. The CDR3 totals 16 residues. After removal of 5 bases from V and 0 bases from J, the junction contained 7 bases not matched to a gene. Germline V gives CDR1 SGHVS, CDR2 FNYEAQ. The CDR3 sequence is CASSPTGTVSYNEQFF. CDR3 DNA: TGTGCCAGCAGCCCAACCGGGACAGTCTCCTACAATGAGCAGTTCTTC.

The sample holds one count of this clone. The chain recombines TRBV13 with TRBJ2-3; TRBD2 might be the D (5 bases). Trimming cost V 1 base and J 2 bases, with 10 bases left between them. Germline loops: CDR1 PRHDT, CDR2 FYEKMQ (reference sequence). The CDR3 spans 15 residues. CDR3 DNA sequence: TGTGCCAGCAGCTTAGACCAGCGGTCCACAGATACGCAGTATTTT. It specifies CASSLDQRSTDTQYF.

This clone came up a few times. CDR3 in amino acids: CASSLWGQPYNEQFF. DNA for the CDR3: TGTGCCAGCAGCTTATGGGGACAACCTTACAATGAGCAGTTCTTC. The rearrangement uses TRBV7-2 and TRBJ2-1; D possibly corresponds to TRBD1 (6 bases). Per germline, CDR1 SGHTA and CDR2 FQGNSA. Deletions cut 2 bases from V and 4 bases from J, with 12 bases between. The CDR3 covers 15 residues.

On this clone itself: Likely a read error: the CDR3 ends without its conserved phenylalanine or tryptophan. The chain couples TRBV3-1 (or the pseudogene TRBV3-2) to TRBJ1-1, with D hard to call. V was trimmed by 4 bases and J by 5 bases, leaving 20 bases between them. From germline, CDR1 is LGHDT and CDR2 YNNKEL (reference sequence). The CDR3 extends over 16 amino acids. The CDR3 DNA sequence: TGTGCCAGCAGCCGGGAGGAGGTTAGGGTTTGGACTGAAGCTTTCCTT. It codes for CASSREEVRVWTEAFL.

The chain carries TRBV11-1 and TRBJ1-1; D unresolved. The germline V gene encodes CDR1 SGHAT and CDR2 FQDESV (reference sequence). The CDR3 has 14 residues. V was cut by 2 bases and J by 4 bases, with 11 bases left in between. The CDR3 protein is CASSLLAGSTEAFF. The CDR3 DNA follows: TGTGCCAGCAGCTTATTGGCGGGGAGCACTGAAGCTTTCTTT. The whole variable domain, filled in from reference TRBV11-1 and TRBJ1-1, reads EAEVAQSPRYKITEKSQAVAFWCDPISGHATLYWYRQILGQGPELLVQFQDESVVDDSQLPKDRFSAERLKGVDSTLKIQPAELGDSAMYLCASSLLAGSTEAFFGQGTRLTVV.